A selection of T cell receptor beta chains follows, all from one sample in a study of blood T cell repertoires in COVID-19. Generated by immunoSEQ multiplex PCR, the TCRdb table keeps only in-frame clones and is missing some. The repertoire consists of 80,000 to 100,000 clones, with roughly 80% occurring once and the leading ten covering around 20%. Sequenced: peripheral blood. Every receptor here comes from a human donor in a cohort sampled during active COVID-19. Both conserved end residues are part of each CDR3. The order of the fields is clone size, J gene, V gene, D gene, CDR3 protein, CDR3 DNA. D genes are given only for firm matches. Not every row has a clone size; where given, it reads once, few, many or a size class.

clone_size: few
j_call: TRBJ2-1
v_call: TRBV3-1/TRBV3-2
d_call: TRBD2
cdr3_aa: CASSQGEGLSNEQFF
cdr3_nt: TGTGCCAGCAGCCAAGGGGAGGGGTTGAGTAATGAGCAGTTCTTC

clone_size: NA
j_call: TRBJ1-3
v_call: TRBV1
d_call: NA
cdr3_aa: CTSSQPPGKLTGNTIYF
cdr3_nt: TGCACCAGCAGCCAACCACCGGGGAAACTTACCGGAAACACCATATATTTT

clone_size: NA
j_call: TRBJ2-7
v_call: TRBV5-1
d_call: NA
cdr3_aa: CASTGTSSYEQYF
cdr3_nt: TGCGCCAGCACCGGTACTAGCTCCTACGAGCAGTACTTC

clone_size: NA
j_call: TRBJ1-2
v_call: TRBV19
d_call: NA
cdr3_aa: CASRLKDRNGYTF
cdr3_nt: TGTGCCAGTAGGTTAAAGGACAGAAATGGCTACACCTTC

clone_size: NA
j_call: TRBJ1-4
v_call: TRBV30
d_call: NA
cdr3_aa: CAWSVLSTAPEKLFF
cdr3_nt: TGTGCCTGGAGTGTACTCTCGACAGCCCCTGAAAAACTGTTTTTT

clone_size: few
j_call: TRBJ1-5
v_call: TRBV5-6
d_call: NA
cdr3_aa: CASSTPGQPQHF
cdr3_nt: TGTGCCAGCAGCACCCCCGGTCAGCCCCAGCATTTT

clone_size: NA
j_call: TRBJ1-1
v_call: TRBV19
d_call: NA
cdr3_aa: CASSIGGYGNTEAFF
cdr3_nt: TGTGCCAGTAGTATAGGAGGGTACGGGAACACTGAAGCTTTCTTT

clone_size: NA
j_call: TRBJ1-5
v_call: TRBV6-2/TRBV6-3
d_call: NA
cdr3_aa: CASSWGGGGNQPQHF
cdr3_nt: TGTGCCAGCAGCTGGGGGGGCGGAGGCAATCAGCCCCAGCATTTT

clone_size: NA
j_call: TRBJ1-1
v_call: TRBV5-4
d_call: TRBD1
cdr3_aa: CASSLDRGLNTEAFF
cdr3_nt: TGTGCCAGCAGCTTAGACAGGGGGCTGAACACTGAAGCTTTCTTT

clone_size: NA
j_call: TRBJ1-2
v_call: TRBV11-2
d_call: NA
cdr3_aa: CASSQTNYGYTF
cdr3_nt: TGTGCCAGCAGCCAAACTAACTATGGCTACACCTTC

clone_size: few
j_call: TRBJ1-5
v_call: TRBV24-1
d_call: NA
cdr3_aa: CATTRSTDTGLYQPQHF
cdr3_nt: TGTGCCACCACAAGGTCGACAGACACAGGGCTATACCAGCCCCAGCATTTT

clone_size: NA
j_call: TRBJ1-5
v_call: TRBV7-9
d_call: TRBD1
cdr3_aa: CASSRGQGDYQPQHF
cdr3_nt: TGTGCCAGCAGCCGTGGACAGGGGGACTATCAGCCCCAGCATTTT

clone_size: once
j_call: TRBJ2-5
v_call: TRBV5-1
d_call: NA
cdr3_aa: CASSTGQSQETQYF
cdr3_nt: TGCGCCAGCAGCACCGGACAGTCTCAAGAGACCCAGTACTTC

clone_size: NA
j_call: TRBJ2-7
v_call: TRBV2
d_call: NA
cdr3_aa: CASRGSGTYEQYF
cdr3_nt: TGTGCCAGCAGGGGGTCAGGGACCTACGAGCAGTACTTC

clone_size: once
j_call: TRBJ1-1
v_call: TRBV5-4
d_call: NA
cdr3_aa: CASSPMNTEAFF
cdr3_nt: TGTGCCAGCAGCCCCATGAACACTGAAGCTTTCTTT

clone_size: few
j_call: TRBJ1-2
v_call: TRBV30
d_call: NA
cdr3_aa: CAWSQVNYGYTF
cdr3_nt: TGTGCCTGGTCACAGGTGAACTATGGCTACACCTTC

clone_size: NA
j_call: TRBJ2-4
v_call: TRBV7-8
d_call: TRBD2
cdr3_aa: CASSLELAGGLLDAKNIQYF
cdr3_nt: TGTGCCAGCAGCTTAGAGCTAGCGGGAGGTCTATTGGACGCCAAAAACATTCAGTACTTC

clone_size: NA
j_call: TRBJ2-2
v_call: TRBV19
d_call: NA
cdr3_aa: CASSISPRTGELFF
cdr3_nt: TGTGCCAGTAGTATATCCCCTCGCACCGGGGAGCTGTTTTTT

clone_size: NA
j_call: TRBJ2-3
v_call: TRBV29-1
d_call: NA
cdr3_aa: CSVQRSADTQYF
cdr3_nt: TGCAGCGTTCAGAGGAGCGCAGATACGCAGTATTTT

clone_size: NA
j_call: TRBJ2-5
v_call: TRBV7-2
d_call: NA
cdr3_aa: CASSPRSGETQYF
cdr3_nt: TGTGCCAGCAGCCCCCGTAGTGGAGAGACCCAGTACTTC

clone_size: NA
j_call: TRBJ2-1
v_call: TRBV7-9
d_call: TRBD1
cdr3_aa: CASSLMGQYNEQFF
cdr3_nt: TGTGCCAGCAGCTTAATGGGACAGTACAATGAGCAGTTCTTC

clone_size: NA
j_call: TRBJ2-7
v_call: TRBV6-5
d_call: NA
cdr3_aa: CASSQSSSYEQYF
cdr3_nt: TGTGCCAGCAGTCAATCTAGCTCCTACGAGCAGTACTTC

clone_size: NA
j_call: TRBJ2-6
v_call: TRBV19
d_call: NA
cdr3_aa: CASSIFRGPGANVLTF
cdr3_nt: TGTGCCAGTAGTATCTTCAGGGGTCCTGGGGCCAACGTCCTGACTTTC

clone_size: NA
j_call: TRBJ1-5
v_call: TRBV10-3
d_call: NA
cdr3_aa: CAISETRGSNQPQHF
cdr3_nt: TGTGCCATCAGTGAGACCCGGGGGAGCAATCAGCCCCAGCATTTT

clone_size: NA
j_call: TRBJ1-1
v_call: TRBV30
d_call: NA
cdr3_aa: CAWRPRDRGGAFF
cdr3_nt: TGTGCCTGGAGGCCCAGGGACCGAGGGGGAGCTTTCTTT

clone_size: NA
j_call: TRBJ2-5
v_call: TRBV5-4
d_call: TRBD2
cdr3_aa: CASSLGSTSGSLKETQYF
cdr3_nt: TGTGCCAGCAGCCTAGGCTCGACTAGCGGGAGTCTTAAAGAGACCCAGTACTTC

clone_size: NA
j_call: TRBJ1-4
v_call: TRBV28
d_call: NA
cdr3_aa: CASSPPAGQVEKLFF
cdr3_nt: TGTGCCAGCAGTCCCCCGGCAGGCCAGGTTGAAAAACTGTTTTTT